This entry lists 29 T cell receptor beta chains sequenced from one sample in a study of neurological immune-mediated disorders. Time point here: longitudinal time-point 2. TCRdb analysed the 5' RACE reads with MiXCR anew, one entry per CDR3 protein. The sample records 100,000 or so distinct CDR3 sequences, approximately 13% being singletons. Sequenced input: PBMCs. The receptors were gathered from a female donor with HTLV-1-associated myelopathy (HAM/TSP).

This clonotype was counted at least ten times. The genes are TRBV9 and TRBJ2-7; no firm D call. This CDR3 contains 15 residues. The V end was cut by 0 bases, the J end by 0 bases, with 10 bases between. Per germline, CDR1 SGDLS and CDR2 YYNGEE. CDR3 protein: CASSVDSQSSYEQYF. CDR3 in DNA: TGTGCCAGCAGCGTAGACTCACAGAGCTCCTACGAGCAGTACTTC.

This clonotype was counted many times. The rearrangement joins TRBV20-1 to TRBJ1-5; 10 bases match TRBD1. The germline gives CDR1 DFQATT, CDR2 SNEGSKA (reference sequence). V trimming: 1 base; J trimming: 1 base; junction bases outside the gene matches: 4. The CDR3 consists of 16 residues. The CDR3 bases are TGCAGTGCTAGAGCTCCGGACAGGGGGAGCAATCAGCCCCAGCATTTT. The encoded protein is CSARAPDRGSNQPQHF.

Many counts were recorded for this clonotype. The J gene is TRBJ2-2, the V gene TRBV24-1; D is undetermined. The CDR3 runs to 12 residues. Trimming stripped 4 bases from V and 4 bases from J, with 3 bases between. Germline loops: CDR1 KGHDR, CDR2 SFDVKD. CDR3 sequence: CATSERTGELFF. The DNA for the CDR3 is TGTGCCACCAGTGAACGCACCGGGGAGCTGTTTTTT.

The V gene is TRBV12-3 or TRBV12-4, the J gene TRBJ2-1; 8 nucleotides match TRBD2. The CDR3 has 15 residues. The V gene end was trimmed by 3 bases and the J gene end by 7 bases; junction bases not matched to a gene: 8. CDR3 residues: CASSLLRGGWNEQFF. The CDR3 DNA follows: TGTGCCAGCAGTTTGCTCCGGGGGGGGTGGAATGAGCAGTTCTTC.

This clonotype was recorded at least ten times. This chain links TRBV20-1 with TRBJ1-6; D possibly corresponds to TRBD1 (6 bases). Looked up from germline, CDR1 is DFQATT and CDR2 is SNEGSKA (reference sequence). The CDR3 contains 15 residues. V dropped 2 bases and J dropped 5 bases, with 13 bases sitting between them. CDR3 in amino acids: CSARIRQENNSPLHF. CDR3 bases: TGCAGTGCTAGAATAAGACAGGAGAATAATTCACCCCTCCACTTT.

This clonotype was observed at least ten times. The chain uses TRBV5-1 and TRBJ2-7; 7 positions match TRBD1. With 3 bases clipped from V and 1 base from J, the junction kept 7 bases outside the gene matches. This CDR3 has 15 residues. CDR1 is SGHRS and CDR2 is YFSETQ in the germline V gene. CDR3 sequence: CASSWGRGQSYEQYF. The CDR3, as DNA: TGCGCCAGCAGCTGGGGCAGGGGACAGTCCTACGAGCAGTACTTC.

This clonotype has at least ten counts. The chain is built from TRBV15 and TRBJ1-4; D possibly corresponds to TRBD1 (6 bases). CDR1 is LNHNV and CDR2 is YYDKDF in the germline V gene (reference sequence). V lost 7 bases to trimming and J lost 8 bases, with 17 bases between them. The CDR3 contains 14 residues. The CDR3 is CATTTRTAIEKLFF. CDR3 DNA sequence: TGTGCCACCACCACAAGGACAGCGATCGAAAAACTGTTTTTT.

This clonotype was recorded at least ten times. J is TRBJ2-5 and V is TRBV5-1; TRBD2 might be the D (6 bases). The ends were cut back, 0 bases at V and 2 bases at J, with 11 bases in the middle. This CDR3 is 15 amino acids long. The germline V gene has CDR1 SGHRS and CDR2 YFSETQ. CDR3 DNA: TGCGCCAGCAGCTTGGATGCGGGACCTCAAGAGACCCAGTACTTC. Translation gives CASSLDAGPQETQYF.

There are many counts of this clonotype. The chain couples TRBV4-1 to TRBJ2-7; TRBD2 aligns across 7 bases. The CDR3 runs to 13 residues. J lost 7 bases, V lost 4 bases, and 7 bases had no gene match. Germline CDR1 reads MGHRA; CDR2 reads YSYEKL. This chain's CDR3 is CASSRPLGGEQYF. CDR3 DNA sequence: TGCGCCAGCAGCCGACCTTTGGGGGGGGAGCAGTACTTC.

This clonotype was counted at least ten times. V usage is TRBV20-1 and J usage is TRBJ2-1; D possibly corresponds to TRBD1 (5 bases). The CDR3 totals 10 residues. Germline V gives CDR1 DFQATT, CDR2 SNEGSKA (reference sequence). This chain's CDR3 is CRAARDEQFF. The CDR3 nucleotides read TGCAGGGCTGCCAGGGATGAGCAGTTCTTC.

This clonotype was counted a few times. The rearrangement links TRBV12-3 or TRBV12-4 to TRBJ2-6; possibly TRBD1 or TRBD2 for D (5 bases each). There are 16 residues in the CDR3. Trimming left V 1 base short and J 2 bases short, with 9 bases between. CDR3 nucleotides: TGTGCCAGCAGTTTAGGTGGGGGTACTGGGGCCAACGTCCTGACTTTC. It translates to CASSLGGGTGANVLTF.

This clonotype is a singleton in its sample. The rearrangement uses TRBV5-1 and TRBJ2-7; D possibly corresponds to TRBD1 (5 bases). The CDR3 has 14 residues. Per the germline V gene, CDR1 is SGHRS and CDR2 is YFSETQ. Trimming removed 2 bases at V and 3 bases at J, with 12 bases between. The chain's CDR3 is CASSFDPGYYEQYF. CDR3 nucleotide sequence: TGCGCCAGCAGCTTTGACCCAGGGTACTACGAGCAGTACTTC.

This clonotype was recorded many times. CDR3 nucleotides: TGTGCCAGCAGCTGGGGACTAGCGGGAGTCACCGGGGAGCTGTTTTTT. Translated, it gives CASSWGLAGVTGELFF. The chain links TRBV5-5 to TRBJ2-2; 14 nucleotides line up with TRBD2. Per germline, CDR1 SGHKS and CDR2 YYEKEE (reference sequence). This CDR3 is 16 amino acids long. V dropped 3 bases and J dropped 4; count of bases not matched to a gene: 2.

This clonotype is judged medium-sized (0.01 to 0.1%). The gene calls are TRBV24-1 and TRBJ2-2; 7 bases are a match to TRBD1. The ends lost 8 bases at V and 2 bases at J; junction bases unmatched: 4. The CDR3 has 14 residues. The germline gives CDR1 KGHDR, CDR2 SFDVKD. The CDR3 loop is CATMGQLNTGELFF. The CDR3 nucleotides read TGTGCCACCATGGGACAGCTTAACACCGGGGAGCTGTTTTTT.

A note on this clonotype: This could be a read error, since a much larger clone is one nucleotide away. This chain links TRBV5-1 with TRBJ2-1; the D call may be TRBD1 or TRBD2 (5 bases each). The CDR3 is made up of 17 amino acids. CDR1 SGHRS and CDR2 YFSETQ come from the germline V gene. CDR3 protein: CASSLDRDVSSHNEQFF. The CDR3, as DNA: TGCGCCAGCAGCTTAGACCGGGACGTGAGCTCCCACAATGAGCAGTTCTTC.

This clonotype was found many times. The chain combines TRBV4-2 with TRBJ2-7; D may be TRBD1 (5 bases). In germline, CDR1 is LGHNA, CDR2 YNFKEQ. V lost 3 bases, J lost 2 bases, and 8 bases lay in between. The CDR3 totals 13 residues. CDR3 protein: CASSQGQAYEQYF. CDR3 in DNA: TGTGCCAGCAGCCAGGGGCAGGCCTACGAGCAGTACTTC.

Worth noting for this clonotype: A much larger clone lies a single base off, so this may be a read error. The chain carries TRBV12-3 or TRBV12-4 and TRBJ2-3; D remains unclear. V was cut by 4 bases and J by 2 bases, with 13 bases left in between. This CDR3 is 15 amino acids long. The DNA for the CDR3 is TGTGCCAGCAGTTCCAGCAGGAGTCACACAGATACGCAGTATTTT. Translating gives CASSSSRSHTDTQYF.

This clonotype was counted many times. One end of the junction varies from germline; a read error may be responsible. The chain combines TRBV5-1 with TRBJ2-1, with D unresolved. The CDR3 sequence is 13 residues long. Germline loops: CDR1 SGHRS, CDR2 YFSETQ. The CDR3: CVSSLGLKSEQFF. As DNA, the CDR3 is TGCGTCAGCAGCTTGGGGTTAAAGTCTGAGCAGTTCTTC.

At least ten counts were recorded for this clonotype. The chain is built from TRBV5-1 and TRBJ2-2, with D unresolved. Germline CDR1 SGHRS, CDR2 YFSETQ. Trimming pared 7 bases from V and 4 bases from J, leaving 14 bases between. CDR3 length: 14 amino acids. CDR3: CASGQNSFTGELFF. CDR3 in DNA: TGCGCCAGCGGCCAAAACAGTTTCACCGGGGAGCTGTTTTTT.

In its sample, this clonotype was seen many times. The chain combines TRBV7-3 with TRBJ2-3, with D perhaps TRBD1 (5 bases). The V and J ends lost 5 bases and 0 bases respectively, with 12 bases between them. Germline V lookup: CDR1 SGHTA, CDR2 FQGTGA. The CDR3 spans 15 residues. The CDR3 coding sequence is TGTGCCAGCAGCCTACAGTGGGGCAGCACAGATACGCAGTATTTT. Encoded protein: CASSLQWGSTDTQYF.

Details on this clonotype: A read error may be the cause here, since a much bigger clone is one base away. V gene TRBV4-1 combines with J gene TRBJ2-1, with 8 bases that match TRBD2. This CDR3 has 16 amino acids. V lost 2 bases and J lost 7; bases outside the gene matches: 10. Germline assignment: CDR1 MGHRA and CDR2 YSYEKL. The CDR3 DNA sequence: TGCGCCAGCAGCCAAAGGACTAGCTGGGGGGGGAATGAGCAGTTCTTC. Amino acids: CASSQRTSWGGNEQFF.

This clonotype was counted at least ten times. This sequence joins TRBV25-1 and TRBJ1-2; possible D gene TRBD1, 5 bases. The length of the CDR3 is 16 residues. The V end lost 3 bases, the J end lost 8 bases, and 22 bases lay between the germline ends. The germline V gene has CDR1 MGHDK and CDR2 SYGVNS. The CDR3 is CASSDPGTRVAGGYTF. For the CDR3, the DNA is TGTGCCAGCAGTGACCCTGGTACCAGGGTCGCCGGGGGCTACACCTTC.

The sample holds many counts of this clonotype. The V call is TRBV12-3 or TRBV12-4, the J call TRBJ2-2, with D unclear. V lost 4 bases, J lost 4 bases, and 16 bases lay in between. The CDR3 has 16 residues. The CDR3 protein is CASSSLFPGGTGELFF. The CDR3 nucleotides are TGTGCCAGCAGTTCCCTCTTTCCTGGTGGCACCGGGGAGCTGTTTTTT.

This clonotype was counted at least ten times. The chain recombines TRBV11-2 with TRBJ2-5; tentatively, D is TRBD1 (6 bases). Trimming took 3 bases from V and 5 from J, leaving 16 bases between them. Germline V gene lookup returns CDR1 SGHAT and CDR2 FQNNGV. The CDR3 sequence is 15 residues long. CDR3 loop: CASSFNLGAAETQYF. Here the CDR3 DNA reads TGTGCCAGCAGCTTTAACCTGGGGGCAGCGGAGACCCAGTACTTC. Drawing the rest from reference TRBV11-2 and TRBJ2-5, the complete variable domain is EAGVAQSPRYKIIEKRQSVAFWCNPISGHATLYWYQQILGQGPKLLIQFQNNGVVDDSQLPKDRFSAERLKGVDSTLKIQPAKLEDSAVYLCASSFNLGAAETQYFGPGTRLLVL.

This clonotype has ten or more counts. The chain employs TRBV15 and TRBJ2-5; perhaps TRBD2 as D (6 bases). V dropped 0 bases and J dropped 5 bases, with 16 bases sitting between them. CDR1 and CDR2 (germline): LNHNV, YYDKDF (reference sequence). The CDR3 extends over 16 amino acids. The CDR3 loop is CATSRDYGLSEETQYF. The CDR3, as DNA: TGTGCCACCAGCAGAGACTACGGACTATCGGAGGAGACCCAGTACTTC.

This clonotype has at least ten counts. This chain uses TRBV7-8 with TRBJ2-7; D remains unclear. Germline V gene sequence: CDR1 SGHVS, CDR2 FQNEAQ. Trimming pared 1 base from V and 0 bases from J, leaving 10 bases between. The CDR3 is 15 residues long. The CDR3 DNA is TGTGCCAGCAGCTTAGAAGCAGGCATCTCCTACGAGCAGTACTTC. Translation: CASSLEAGISYEQYF.

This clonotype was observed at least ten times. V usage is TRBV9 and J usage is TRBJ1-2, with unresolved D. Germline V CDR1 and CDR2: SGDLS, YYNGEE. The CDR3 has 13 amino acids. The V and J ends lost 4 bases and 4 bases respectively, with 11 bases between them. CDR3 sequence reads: CASSSRESYGYTF. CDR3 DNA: TGTGCCAGCAGCTCCCGGGAGTCCTATGGCTACACCTTC.

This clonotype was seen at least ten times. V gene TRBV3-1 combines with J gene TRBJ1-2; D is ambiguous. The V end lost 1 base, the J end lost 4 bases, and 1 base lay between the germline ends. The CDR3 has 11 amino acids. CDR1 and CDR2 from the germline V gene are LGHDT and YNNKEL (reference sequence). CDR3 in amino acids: CASSQGYGYTF. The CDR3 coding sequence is TGTGCCAGCAGCCAAGGCTATGGCTACACCTTC.

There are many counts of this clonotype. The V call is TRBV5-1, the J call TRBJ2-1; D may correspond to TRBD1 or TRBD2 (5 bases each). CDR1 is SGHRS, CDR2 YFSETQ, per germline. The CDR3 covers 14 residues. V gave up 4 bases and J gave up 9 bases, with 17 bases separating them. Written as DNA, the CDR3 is TGCGCCAGCAGCCCGTTGGGGGTTGGCGGTGAGCAGTTCTTC. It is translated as CASSPLGVGGEQFF.